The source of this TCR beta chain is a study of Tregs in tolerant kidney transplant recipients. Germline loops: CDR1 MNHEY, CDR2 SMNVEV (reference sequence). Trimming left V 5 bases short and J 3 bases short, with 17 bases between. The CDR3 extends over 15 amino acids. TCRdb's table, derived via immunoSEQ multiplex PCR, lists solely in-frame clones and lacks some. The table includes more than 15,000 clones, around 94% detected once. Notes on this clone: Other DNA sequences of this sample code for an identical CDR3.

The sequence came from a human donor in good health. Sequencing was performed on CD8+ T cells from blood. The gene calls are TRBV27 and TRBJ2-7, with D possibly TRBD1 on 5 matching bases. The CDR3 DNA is TGTGCCAGCAGTCTCCTTGGGGCCCGGGTCTACGAGCAGTACTTC. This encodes CASSLLGARVYEQYF.